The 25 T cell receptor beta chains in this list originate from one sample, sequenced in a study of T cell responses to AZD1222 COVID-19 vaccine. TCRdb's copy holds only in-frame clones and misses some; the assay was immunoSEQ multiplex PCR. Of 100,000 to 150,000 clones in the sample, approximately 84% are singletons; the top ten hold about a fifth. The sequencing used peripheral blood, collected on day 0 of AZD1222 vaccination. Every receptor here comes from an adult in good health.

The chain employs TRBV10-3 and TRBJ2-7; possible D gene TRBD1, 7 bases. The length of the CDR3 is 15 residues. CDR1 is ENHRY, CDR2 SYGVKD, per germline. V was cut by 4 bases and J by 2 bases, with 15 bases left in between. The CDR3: CAISGGRTGTYEQYF. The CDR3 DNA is TGTGCCATCAGTGGGGGGAGGACAGGTACCTACGAGCAGTACTTC.

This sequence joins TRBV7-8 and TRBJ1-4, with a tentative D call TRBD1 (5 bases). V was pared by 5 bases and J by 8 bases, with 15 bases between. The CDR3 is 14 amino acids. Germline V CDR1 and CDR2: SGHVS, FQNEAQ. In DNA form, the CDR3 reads TGTGCCAGCAGCCCCCAGGGCTTAGGCGAAAAACTGTTTTTT. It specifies CASSPQGLGEKLFF.

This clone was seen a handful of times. The CDR3 DNA follows: TGTGCCAGCAGTTACTCGCGGGAGGGCTATGGCTACACCTTC. Translation: CASSYSREGYGYTF. The J gene is TRBJ1-2, the V gene TRBV6-5; no clear D. Trimming stripped 0 bases from V and 4 bases from J, with 9 bases between. Germline CDR1 MNHEY, CDR2 SVGAGI. This CDR3 is 14 amino acids long.

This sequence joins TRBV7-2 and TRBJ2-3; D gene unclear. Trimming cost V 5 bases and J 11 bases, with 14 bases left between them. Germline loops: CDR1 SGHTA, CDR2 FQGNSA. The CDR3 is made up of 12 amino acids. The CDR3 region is CASSTASSLQYF. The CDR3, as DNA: TGTGCCAGCAGCACGGCGAGCAGTCTGCAGTATTTT.

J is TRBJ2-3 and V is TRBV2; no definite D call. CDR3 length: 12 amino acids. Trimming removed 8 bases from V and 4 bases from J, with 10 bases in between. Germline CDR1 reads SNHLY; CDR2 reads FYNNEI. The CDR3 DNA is TGTGCCAGCGAAGTACCGGCAGATACGCAGTATTTT. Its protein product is CASEVPADTQYF.

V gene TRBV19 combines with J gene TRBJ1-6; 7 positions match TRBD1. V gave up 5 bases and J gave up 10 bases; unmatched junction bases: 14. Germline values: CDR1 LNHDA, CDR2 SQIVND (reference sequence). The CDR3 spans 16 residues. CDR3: CASSSRTGARGSPLHF. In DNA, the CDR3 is TGTGCCAGTAGTTCCCGGACAGGTGCCCGAGGGTCACCCCTCCACTTT.

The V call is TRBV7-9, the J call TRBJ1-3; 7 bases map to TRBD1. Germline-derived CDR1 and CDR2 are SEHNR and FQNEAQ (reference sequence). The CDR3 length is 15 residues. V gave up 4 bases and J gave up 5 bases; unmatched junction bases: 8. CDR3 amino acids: CASSSEKTGRNTIYF. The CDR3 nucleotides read TGTGCCAGCAGCTCCGAGAAGACAGGGCGAAACACCATATATTTT.

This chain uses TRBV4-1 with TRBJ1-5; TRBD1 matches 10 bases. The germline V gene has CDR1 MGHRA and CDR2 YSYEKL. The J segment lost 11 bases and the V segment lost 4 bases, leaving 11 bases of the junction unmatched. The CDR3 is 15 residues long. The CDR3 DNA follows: TGCGCCAGCAGCCCGACAGGGGGCCCCTCGGGGACCCAGCATTTT. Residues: CASSPTGGPSGTQHF.

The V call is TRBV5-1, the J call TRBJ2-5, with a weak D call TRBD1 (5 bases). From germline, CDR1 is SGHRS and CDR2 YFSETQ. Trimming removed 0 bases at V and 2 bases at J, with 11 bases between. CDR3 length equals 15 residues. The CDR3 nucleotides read TGCGCCAGCAGCTTGGGAACAGGACATCAAGAGACCCAGTACTTC. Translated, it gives CASSLGTGHQETQYF.

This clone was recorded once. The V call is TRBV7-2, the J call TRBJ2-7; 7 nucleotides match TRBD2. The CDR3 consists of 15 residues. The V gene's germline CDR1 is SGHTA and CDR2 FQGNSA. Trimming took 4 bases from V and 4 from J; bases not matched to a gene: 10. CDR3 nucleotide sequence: TGTGCCAGCAGCTCCCAGGGCGGGGAGGGTTACGAGCAGTACTTC. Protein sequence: CASSSQGGEGYEQYF.

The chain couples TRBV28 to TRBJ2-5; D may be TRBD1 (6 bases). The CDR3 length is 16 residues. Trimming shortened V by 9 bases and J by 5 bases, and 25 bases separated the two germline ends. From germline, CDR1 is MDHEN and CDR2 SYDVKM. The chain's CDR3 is CASNRVTSERLETQYF. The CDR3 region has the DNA TGTGCCAGTAACAGGGTGACGTCCGAGAGGTTGGAGACCCAGTACTTC.

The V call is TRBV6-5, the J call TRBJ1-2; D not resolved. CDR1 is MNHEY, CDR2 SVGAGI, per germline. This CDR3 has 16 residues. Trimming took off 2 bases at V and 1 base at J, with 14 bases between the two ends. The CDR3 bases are TGTGCCAGCAGTTACACGGTCCAGGACCTTAACTATGGCTACACCTTC. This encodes CASSYTVQDLNYGYTF.

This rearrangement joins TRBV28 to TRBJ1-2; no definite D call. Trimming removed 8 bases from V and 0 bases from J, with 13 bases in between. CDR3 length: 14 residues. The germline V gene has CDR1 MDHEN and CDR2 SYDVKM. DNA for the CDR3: TGTGCCAGCCGTCTCGCACAAACTAACTATGGCTACACCTTC. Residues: CASRLAQTNYGYTF.

The CDR3 DNA reads as TGCGCCAGCAGCTACCTACAGGGGACCGGGGAGCTGTTTTTT. Amino acid sequence: CASSYLQGTGELFF. The chain joins TRBV5-1 to TRBJ2-2, with 7 bases that match TRBD1. The V gene's germline CDR1 is SGHRS and CDR2 YFSETQ. V dropped 3 bases and J dropped 5; count of bases not matched to a gene: 4. The CDR3 runs 14 residues.

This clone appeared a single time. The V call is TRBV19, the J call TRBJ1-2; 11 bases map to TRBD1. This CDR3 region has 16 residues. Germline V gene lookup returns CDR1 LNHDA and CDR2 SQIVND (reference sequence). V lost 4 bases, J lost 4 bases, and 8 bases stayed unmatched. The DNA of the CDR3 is TGTGCCAGTAGTACGACCGGGACAGGGGGTATCTATGGCTACACCTTC. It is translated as CASSTTGTGGIYGYTF.

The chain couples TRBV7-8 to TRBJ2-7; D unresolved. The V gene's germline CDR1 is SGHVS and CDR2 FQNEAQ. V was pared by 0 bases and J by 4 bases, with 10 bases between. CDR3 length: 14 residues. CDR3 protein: CASSLAMGSYEQYF. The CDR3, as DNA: TGTGCCAGCAGCTTAGCGATGGGAAGTTACGAGCAGTACTTC.

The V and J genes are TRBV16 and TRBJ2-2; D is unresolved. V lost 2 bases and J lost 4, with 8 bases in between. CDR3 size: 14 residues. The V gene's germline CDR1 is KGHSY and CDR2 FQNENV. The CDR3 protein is CASSQRVGTGELFF. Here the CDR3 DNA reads TGTGCCAGCAGCCAACGCGTGGGCACCGGGGAGCTGTTTTTT.

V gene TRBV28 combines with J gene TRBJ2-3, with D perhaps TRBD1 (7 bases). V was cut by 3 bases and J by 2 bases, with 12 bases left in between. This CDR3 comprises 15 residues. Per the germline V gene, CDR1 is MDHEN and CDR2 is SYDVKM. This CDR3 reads CASSFGGGATDTQYF. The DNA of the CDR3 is TGTGCCAGCAGTTTCGGAGGGGGCGCCACAGATACGCAGTATTTT.

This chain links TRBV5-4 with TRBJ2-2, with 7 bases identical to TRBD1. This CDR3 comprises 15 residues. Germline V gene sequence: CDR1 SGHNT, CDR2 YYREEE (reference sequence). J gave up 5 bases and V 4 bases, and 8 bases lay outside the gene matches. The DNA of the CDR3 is TGTGCCAGCAGCCTGAGGGGGCAGGGGACCGGGGAGCTGTTTTTT. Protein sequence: CASSLRGQGTGELFF.

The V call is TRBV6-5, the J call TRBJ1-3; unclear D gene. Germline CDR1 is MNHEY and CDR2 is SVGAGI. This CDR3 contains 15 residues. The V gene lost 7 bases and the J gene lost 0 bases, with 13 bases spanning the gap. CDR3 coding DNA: TGTGCCAGCACTCTAGGTGACGGCTCTGGAAACACCATATATTTT. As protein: CASTLGDGSGNTIYF.

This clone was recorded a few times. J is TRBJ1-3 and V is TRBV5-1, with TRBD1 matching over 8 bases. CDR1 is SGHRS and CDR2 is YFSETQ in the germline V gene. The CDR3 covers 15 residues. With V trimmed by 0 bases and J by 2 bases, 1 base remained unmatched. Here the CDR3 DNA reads TGCGCCAGCAGCTTGGAGGACAGGGCTGGAAACACCATATATTTT. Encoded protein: CASSLEDRAGNTIYF.

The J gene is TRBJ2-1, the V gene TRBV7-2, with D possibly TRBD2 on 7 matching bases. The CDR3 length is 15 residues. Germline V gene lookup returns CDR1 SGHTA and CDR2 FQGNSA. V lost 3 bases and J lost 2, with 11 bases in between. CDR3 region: CASSFEGGTYNEQFF. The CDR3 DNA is TGTGCCAGCAGCTTTGAGGGGGGGACCTACAATGAGCAGTTCTTC.

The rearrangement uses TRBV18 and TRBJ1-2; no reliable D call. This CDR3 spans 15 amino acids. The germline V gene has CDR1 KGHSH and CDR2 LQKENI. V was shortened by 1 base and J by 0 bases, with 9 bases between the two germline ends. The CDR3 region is CASSPRSDSNYGYTF. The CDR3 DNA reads TGTGCCAGCTCACCACGCAGTGATTCTAACTATGGCTACACCTTC.

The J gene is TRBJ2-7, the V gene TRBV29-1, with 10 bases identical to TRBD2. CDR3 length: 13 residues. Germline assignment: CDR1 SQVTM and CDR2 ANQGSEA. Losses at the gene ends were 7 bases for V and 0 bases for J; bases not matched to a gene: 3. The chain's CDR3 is CSGRTSGSYEQYF. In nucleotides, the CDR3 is TGCAGCGGCAGGACTAGCGGCTCCTACGAGCAGTACTTC.

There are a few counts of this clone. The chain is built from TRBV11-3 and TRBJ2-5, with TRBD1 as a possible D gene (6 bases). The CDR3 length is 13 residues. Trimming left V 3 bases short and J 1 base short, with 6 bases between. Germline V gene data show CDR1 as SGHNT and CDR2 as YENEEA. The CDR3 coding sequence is TGTGCCAGCAGCTTGGGGGCCCAAGAGACCCAGTACTTC. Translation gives CASSLGAQETQYF.